The entry that follows covers one T cell receptor beta chain sequence. This sample is drawn from a study of identical twins. TCRdb re-called the 5' RACE reads through MiXCR, storing one row per CDR3 protein. The table records 350,000 to 450,000 distinct CDR3 sequences, roughly 20% of them present only once. Germline-derived CDR1 and CDR2 are MNHEY and SMNVEV (reference sequence). With 4 bases removed from V and 0 bases from J, the gap between germline ends came to 14 bases. The length of the CDR3 is 16 residues. Sequenced input: naive T cells sorted from blood. This receptor was obtained from a man over 45 in good health. V is TRBV27 and J is TRBJ2-3; tentative D call: TRBD1 (5 bases). The CDR3 sequence is CASSSRTPPSTDTQYF. The CDR3 nucleotides read TGTGCCAGCAGTTCGAGGACACCTCCTAGCACAGATACGCAGTATTTT.